This T cell receptor beta chain was documented in a study of control samples from healthy donors and cancer patients (dated by TCRdb to between 2020 and 2021). Library method: the immunoSEQ multiplex PCR assay. TCRdb carries this immuneACCESS record with in-frame sequences only. Its versions omit some clonotypes, under half of them owing to an unresolved V gene in the studies checked, with the rest unexplained. The sample table lists fewer than 200,000 clones, 85% to 95% of them with a count of one. More than 1.3% of the sample is held by the ten biggest clonotypes. Taken from the germline V gene (reference sequence), the CDR1 and CDR2 loops are LNHDA and SQIVND. The CDR3, from cysteine to phenylalanine, totals 15 residues. Solely the CDR3 DNA is kept, with 45 bases framed from the first base. Trimming takes 4 bases from V and 0 bases from J, and the germline ends sit 10 bases apart. As to this clone: Its antigen is not yet known. Base-call qualities are not available, and no considerably larger clone is one nucleotide away.

This clonotype originated in a man younger than 45 in good health. This sequence uses TRBV19 and TRBJ1-3; a confident D gene designation cannot be given. The specimen was blood. The CDR3 protein is CASSTELSSGNTIYF. The DNA sequence reads TGTGCCAGTAGTACGGAACTTTCCTCTGGAAACACCATATATTTT. The entire variable domain, with the stretches around the CDR3 drawn from the reference TRBV19 and TRBJ1-3 proteins, is DGGITQSPKYLFRKEGQNVTLSCEQNLNHDAMYWYRQDPGQGLRLIYYSQIVNDFQKGDIAEGYSVSREKKESFPLTVTSAQKNPTAFYLCASSTELSSGNTIYFGEGSWLTVV.